The 19 T cell receptor beta chains below were found in one sample sequenced in a study of neoadjuvant anti-PD-1 for oral cavity cancer. Clones were sequenced by immunoSEQ multiplex PCR, and TCRdb holds only the in-frame ones, with some missing. The sample yields about 16,000 clones, 55% to 65% seen once. The material was PBMCs, obtained before nivolumab (anti-PD-1) treatment. The receptors originated from a person aged 40 to 85 with oral cavity squamous cell carcinoma.

V gene TRBV10-2 combines with J gene TRBJ2-7; D gene uncertain. CDR3 size: 11 residues. V gave up 2 bases and J gave up 4 bases, with 3 bases separating them. Germline lookup yields CDR1 WSHSY and CDR2 SAAADI. The CDR3 spells CASSEGYEQYF. The CDR3 nucleotides read TGCGCCAGCAGTGAGGGATACGAGCAGTACTTC.

V usage is TRBV25-1 and J usage is TRBJ1-1; possible D gene TRBD1, 5 bases. CDR1 is MGHDK and CDR2 is SYGVNS in the germline V gene. Trimming left V 7 bases short and J 6 bases short, with 12 bases between. The CDR3 spans 12 residues. CDR3 sequence reads: CASTHGGAEAFF. The CDR3 DNA is TGTGCCAGCACCCATGGGGGGGCTGAAGCTTTCTTT.

V is TRBV5-6 and J is TRBJ2-1; 8 bases fit TRBD2. The germline V gene has CDR1 SGHDT and CDR2 YYEEEE. With 4 bases clipped from V and 10 bases from J, the junction kept 10 bases outside the gene matches. The CDR3 is made up of 14 amino acids. Here the CDR3 reads CASSPRGSGVEQFF. The CDR3 DNA sequence: TGTGCCAGCAGCCCCCGGGGTAGCGGGGTGGAGCAGTTCTTC.

For the CDR3, the DNA is TGCGCCAGCAGCTTGGACGGGGGACTAGCGGGATCGGCTACGCAGTATTTT. Translated: CASSLDGGLAGSATQYF. J is TRBJ2-3 and V is TRBV5-1; TRBD2 agrees at 13 bases. With V trimmed by 0 bases and J by 8 bases, 9 bases remained unmatched. Germline CDR1 reads SGHRS; CDR2 reads YFSETQ. There are 17 residues in the CDR3.

The rearrangement links TRBV5-1 to TRBJ1-1; no clear D gene. Trimming cost V 4 bases and J 2 bases, with 15 bases left between them. The CDR3 spans 15 residues. Per the germline V gene, CDR1 is SGHRS and CDR2 is YFSETQ. CDR3 in DNA: TGCGCCAGCAGCCCCACTGGTGCCATAAACACTGAAGCTTTCTTT. This codes for CASSPTGAINTEAFF.

This clone was detected only a few times. This chain joins TRBV10-3 and TRBJ1-5; D unclear. V was cut by 6 bases and J by 0 bases, with 6 bases left in between. From germline, CDR1 is ENHRY and CDR2 SYGVKD. This CDR3 contains 13 residues. The CDR3 DNA reads as TGTGCCATCAGCCAACATAGCAATCAGCCCCAGCATTTT. It encodes CAISQHSNQPQHF.

The V and J genes are TRBV6-1 and TRBJ2-3; a possible D gene is TRBD1 (6 bases). This CDR3 spans 15 amino acids. Germline lookup yields CDR1 MNHNS and CDR2 SASEGT. Trimming cost V 7 bases and J 6 bases, with 20 bases left between them. The CDR3 sequence is CASTLEGVGGDTQYF. CDR3 nucleotides: TGTGCCAGCACCTTAGAGGGGGTAGGCGGGGATACGCAGTATTTT.

This clone was observed a few times. The chain employs TRBV19 and TRBJ2-6; 7 positions agree with TRBD1. CDR3 size: 13 residues. Germline assignment: CDR1 LNHDA and CDR2 SQIVND (reference sequence). The trim removed 9 bases at V and 4 bases at J, leaving 3 bases unmatched. CDR3 residues: CASQGDGANVLTF. Written as DNA, the CDR3 is TGTGCCAGCCAGGGGGACGGGGCCAACGTCCTGACTTTC.

This rearrangement joins TRBV10-2 to TRBJ2-3; D ambiguous. The CDR3 covers 12 residues. V was pared by 5 bases and J by 0 bases, with 3 bases between. Per the germline V gene, CDR1 is WSHSY and CDR2 is SAAADI. The CDR3 loop is CASSYSTDTQYF. The CDR3 nucleotides read TGCGCCAGCAGTTACAGCACAGATACGCAGTATTTT.

The chain recombines TRBV21-1 with TRBJ2-5. TRBV21-1 is recorded as a pseudogene. The CDR3 has 16 residues. The CDR3 nucleotides read TGTGCCAGCAGCCCCCGGCTCCGACGGCCTGGGGAGACCCAGTACTTC. This gives the protein CASSPRLRRPGETQYF.

This clone is a singleton in its sample. The rearrangement joins TRBV6-5 to TRBJ2-2, with D perhaps matching TRBD1 or TRBD2 (5 bases each). V was cut by 6 bases and J by 4 bases, with 15 bases left in between. The germline V gene has CDR1 MNHEY and CDR2 SVGAGI. The CDR3 sequence is 15 residues long. DNA of the CDR3: TGTGCCAGCAGCCGAGGGGCCTCTTTCACCGGGGAGCTGTTTTTT. The encoded protein is CASSRGASFTGELFF.

The chain joins TRBV27 to TRBJ1-1, with 7 bases that match TRBD1. CDR1 and CDR2 from the germline V gene are MNHEY and SMNVEV (reference sequence). CDR3 length: 14 residues. Unmatched junction bases numbered 4, after V lost 5 bases and J lost 1 base. CDR3 sequence (DNA): TGTGCCAGCAGTACCAGGGGGGGGAACACTGAAGCTTTCTTT. It encodes CASSTRGGNTEAFF.

J is TRBJ1-5 and V is TRBV5-5; D not certain. The CDR3 runs to 15 residues. Germline assignment: CDR1 SGHKS and CDR2 YYEKEE (reference sequence). The V end was cut by 2 bases, the J end by 1 base, with 10 bases between. The CDR3 sequence is CASSLTEGSNQPQHF. The CDR3 coding sequence is TGTGCCAGCAGCTTAACCGAGGGAAGCAATCAGCCCCAGCATTTT. Based on the CDR3 plus reference TRBV5-5 and TRBJ1-5, the full variable domain is DAGVTQSPTHLIKTRGQQVTLRCSPISGHKSVSWYQQVLGQGPQFIFQYYEKEERGRGNFPDRFSARQFPNYSSELNVNALLLGDSALYLCASSLTEGSNQPQHFGDGTRLSIL.

This clone has only a few counts. This chain uses TRBV5-1 with TRBJ1-5; tentatively, D is TRBD1 (5 bases). The V end lost 4 bases, the J end lost 0 bases, and 17 bases lay between the germline ends. The CDR3 covers 17 residues. Germline V gene sequence: CDR1 SGHRS, CDR2 YFSETQ. The CDR3 nucleotides read TGCGCCAGCAGCCTTGGGGCCGCGGGGAGTAGCAATCAGCCCCAGCATTTT. It yields the protein CASSLGAAGSSNQPQHF. Full variable domain (remainder filled in from reference TRBV5-1 and TRBJ1-5): KAGVTQTPRYLIKTRGQQVTLSCSPISGHRSVSWYQQTPGQGLQFLFEYFSETQRNKGNFPGRFSGRQFSNSRSEMNVSTLELGDSALYLCASSLGAAGSSNQPQHFGDGTRLSIL.

This clone showed up just a few times. The chain recombines TRBV28 with TRBJ2-2; 12 positions match TRBD1. V was clipped by 8 bases and J by 6 bases; unmatched bases: 16. Germline CDR1 is MDHEN and CDR2 is SYDVKM. The CDR3 sequence is 18 residues long. Here the CDR3 reads CASGVPGQGARNAGELFF. DNA of the CDR3: TGTGCCAGCGGGGTCCCGGGACAGGGGGCTCGAAACGCCGGGGAGCTGTTTTTT. The full variable domain, its missing parts supplied by reference TRBV28 and TRBJ2-2, is DVKVTQSSRYLVKRTGEKVFLECVQDMDHENMFWYRQDPGLGLRLIYFSYDVKMKEKGDIPEGYSVSREKKERFSLILESASTNQTSMYLCASGVPGQGARNAGELFFGEGSRLTVL.

Notes on this clone: Other DNA variants within this sample encode the same CDR3. The chain joins TRBV6-1 to TRBJ2-5; D unresolved. The CDR3 loop spans 13 amino acids. V was pared by 2 bases and J by 1 base, with 5 bases between. Germline V CDR1 and CDR2: MNHNS, SASEGT. Here the CDR3 DNA reads TGTGCCAGCAGTGAACCCGTCCAAGAGACCCAGTACTTC. The encoded protein is CASSEPVQETQYF.

The chain uses TRBV9 and TRBJ2-7; the match to TRBD2 covers 7 bases. V shed 0 bases, J shed 7 bases, and the junction held 13 bases outside the gene matches. There are 16 residues in the CDR3. CDR1 SGDLS and CDR2 YYNGEE come from the germline V gene. CDR3 amino acids: CASSVDVFAGVGEQYF. CDR3 nucleotide sequence: TGTGCCAGCAGCGTAGACGTCTTTGCGGGAGTGGGGGAGCAGTACTTC.

J is TRBJ2-3 and V is TRBV29-1; 8 bases are a match to TRBD1. V gave up 6 bases and J gave up 6 bases; unmatched junction bases: 5. Per the germline V gene, CDR1 is SQVTM and CDR2 is ANQGSEA. The CDR3 runs to 12 residues. This CDR3 reads CSVARTGDTQYF. The CDR3, as DNA: TGCAGCGTAGCCCGGACAGGGGATACGCAGTATTTT.

The chain employs TRBV2 and TRBJ2-7; no clear D gene. CDR1 and CDR2 from the germline V gene are SNHLY and FYNNEI. Trimming took off 2 bases at V and 5 bases at J, with 7 bases between the two ends. The CDR3 extends over 12 amino acids. CDR3 loop: CASSERRDEQYF. The CDR3 bases are TGTGCCAGCAGTGAAAGACGGGACGAGCAGTACTTC.